Following are 24 T cell receptor beta chains from one sample sequenced in a study of regulatory T cells in long-lasting Graves disease. Time point in this sample: persistent/refractory GD, antithyroid drugs over 5 years with positive TRAb. Isolated PBMC RNA provided the starting material for the TCR library. Both iRepertoire HTBI primers and Arm-PCR of CDR3 regions were used to build the TCR beta libraries. Via MiXCR, TCRdb re-called the multiplex PCR reads, giving one row per CDR3 protein. The sample records about 310,000 distinct CDR3 sequences, around 23% being singletons. The material was peripheral blood mononuclear cells (PBMCs), obtained when the disease was refractory, from a patient treated with antithyroid drugs. These receptors were collected from a female donor with Graves disease.

The V call is TRBV27, the J call TRBJ1-4; D gene ambiguous. Germline V lookup: CDR1 MNHEY, CDR2 SMNVEV (reference sequence). The CDR3 length is 15 residues. V lost 3 bases and J 1 base, leaving 9 bases between the germline ends. CDR3 residues: CASSFAGETNEKLFF. The CDR3, as DNA: TGTGCCAGCAGTTTCGCTGGGGAAACTAATGAAAAACTGTTTTTT. The full variable domain, rest sourced from reference TRBV27 and TRBJ1-4, is EAQVTQNPRYLITVTGKKLTVTCSQNMNHEYMSWYRQDPGLGLRQIYYSMNVEVTDKGDVPEGYKVSRKEKRNFPLILESPSPNQTSLYFCASSFAGETNEKLFFGSGTQLSVL.

This clonotype was recorded many times. This chain links TRBV18 with TRBJ2-7; no clear D. V lost 4 bases and J lost 3, with 10 bases in between. This CDR3 contains 13 residues. CDR1 and CDR2 from the germline V gene are KGHSH and LQKENI. The CDR3 protein is CASSLPQDYEQYF. CDR3 DNA sequence: TGTGCCAGCTCACTTCCCCAGGACTACGAGCAGTACTTC.

At least ten counts were recorded for this clonotype. The V gene is TRBV28, the J gene TRBJ1-2, with no clear D. In germline, CDR1 is MDHEN, CDR2 SYDVKM. Trimming left V 2 bases short and J 8 bases short, with 18 bases between. The CDR3 consists of 15 residues. CDR3 loop: CASSLKGLAMEGYTF. The DNA for the CDR3 is TGTGCCAGCAGTTTAAAAGGACTTGCCATGGAGGGCTACACCTTC.

This clonotype appeared many times. The V call is TRBV27, the J call TRBJ2-2; D is possibly TRBD2 (5 bases). The V gene lost 2 bases and the J gene lost 4 bases, with 11 bases spanning the gap. The CDR3 is 15 amino acids. CDR1 is MNHEY and CDR2 is SMNVEV in the germline V gene (reference sequence). CDR3 protein: CASSLVLAPTGELFF. The CDR3 DNA sequence: TGTGCCAGCAGTTTAGTCCTAGCTCCCACCGGGGAGCTGTTTTTT.

CDR3 sequence: CSVVVFPGELFF. The CDR3 DNA sequence: TGCAGCGTTGTTGTCTTTCCCGGGGAGCTGTTTTTT. The gene calls are TRBV29-1 and TRBJ2-2; D not certain. The V gene lost 4 bases and the J gene lost 6 bases, with 9 bases spanning the gap. Germline values: CDR1 SQVTM, CDR2 ANQGSEA. The CDR3 is made up of 12 amino acids.

This clonotype was seen a handful of times. This chain joins TRBV27 and TRBJ2-7; D may be TRBD2 (5 bases). This CDR3 has 14 amino acids. Germline V lookup: CDR1 MNHEY, CDR2 SMNVEV (reference sequence). V lost 2 bases and J 2 bases, leaving 10 bases between the germline ends. The CDR3 protein is CASSLLGDTYEQYF. The DNA for the CDR3 is TGTGCCAGCAGTTTACTCGGGGATACCTACGAGCAGTACTTC.

This sequence joins TRBV20-1 and TRBJ2-1; a possible D gene is TRBD2 (5 bases). CDR1 is DFQATT and CDR2 is SNEGSKA in the germline V gene (reference sequence). This CDR3 has 14 residues. Between the trimmed V and J ends, which lost 0 bases and 4 bases, there was a span of 10 bases. CDR3 nucleotide sequence: TGCAGTGCTAGAGATATCACGGGGTACAATGAGCAGTTCTTC. This translates into CSARDITGYNEQFF.

This sequence joins TRBV20-1 and TRBJ1-2; D is unclear. The CDR3 is 15 residues long. The V gene's germline CDR1 is DFQATT and CDR2 SNEGSKA (reference sequence). Trimming removed 6 bases from V and 4 bases from J, with 21 bases in between. The DNA of the CDR3 is TGCAGTGCGCCGCCGGCGGGCACTGCTAGCTATGGCTACACCTTC. It codes for CSAPPAGTASYGYTF.

This clonotype was observed a few times. The V gene is TRBV20-1, the J gene TRBJ1-5; 11 positions agree with TRBD1. The junction had 15 bases not matched to a gene; V was cut back by 5 bases and J by 3 bases. The CDR3 is 18 amino acids. Germline CDR1 reads DFQATT; CDR2 reads SNEGSKA (reference sequence). This CDR3 is CSAPSALDRGQDNQPQHF. The CDR3 coding sequence is TGCAGTGCTCCATCTGCACTGGACAGGGGGCAGGACAATCAGCCCCAGCATTTT.

This clonotype was seen repeatedly, ten times or more. The chain links TRBV24-1 to TRBJ2-7, with D possibly matching TRBD1 (5 bases). The V end lost 6 bases, the J end lost 2 bases, and 13 bases lay between the germline ends. The CDR3 totals 14 residues. Germline-derived CDR1 and CDR2 are KGHDR and SFDVKD. CDR3 residues: CATSPRAQPYEQYF. The CDR3 coding sequence is TGTGCCACCAGTCCCAGGGCGCAACCCTACGAGCAGTACTTC.

This clonotype was counted at least ten times. The genes are TRBV20-1 and TRBJ1-2; D remains ambiguous. The CDR3 consists of 13 residues. Germline CDR1 reads DFQATT; CDR2 reads SNEGSKA (reference sequence). Between the trimmed V and J ends, which lost 8 bases and 2 bases, there was a span of 15 bases. CDR3 sequence: CSPPGPGNYGYTF. The CDR3 DNA reads TGCAGTCCTCCCGGCCCTGGGAACTATGGCTACACCTTC.

V gene TRBV4-3 combines with J gene TRBJ1-2; D call uncertain. The V and J ends lost 0 bases and 1 base respectively, with 9 bases between them. CDR3 length: 15 residues. Germline values: CDR1 LGHNA, CDR2 YSLEER. The CDR3 spells CASSQDGSLNYGYTF. CDR3 in DNA: TGCGCCAGCAGCCAAGACGGCAGTCTTAACTATGGCTACACCTTC.

This clonotype has more than one count but fewer than ten. The chain is built from TRBV3-1 and TRBJ2-7; no firm D call. The CDR3 consists of 19 residues. Trimming took off 2 bases at V and 1 base at J, with 24 bases between the two ends. From germline, CDR1 is LGHDT and CDR2 YNNKEL (reference sequence). CDR3 protein: CASSQWPPSPSPPSYEQYF. As DNA, the CDR3 is TGTGCCAGCAGCCAATGGCCCCCGAGCCCCTCGCCCCCATCCTACGAGCAGTACTTC.

This clonotype was picked up many times. J is TRBJ1-1 and V is TRBV7-2, with D unresolved. CDR3 size: 15 residues. Per germline, CDR1 SGHTA and CDR2 FQGNSA. Deletions cut 5 bases from V and 1 base from J, with 14 bases between. The CDR3: CASSPLYEGNTEAFF. CDR3 nucleotides: TGTGCCAGCAGCCCTCTCTACGAGGGGAACACTGAAGCTTTCTTT.

Of note for this clonotype: This may be a read error: a much more frequent sequence differs by one nucleotide. The DNA is omitted, as the CDR3 cannot be located on it reliably, and the CDR3 follows TCRdb's listing. J is TRBJ2-7 and V is TRBV20-1; the table's D call, TRBD1, has no DNA check behind it. Germline CDR1 reads DFQATT; CDR2 reads SNEGSKA (reference sequence). The CDR3 sequence runs 15 residues, both termini included. The CDR3 reads CSASTWGQGTDERYF.

The V and J genes are TRBV20-1 and TRBJ1-2; D is possibly TRBD1 (5 bases). The CDR3 is made up of 14 amino acids. V was pared by 1 base and J by 8 bases, with 17 bases between. From germline, CDR1 is DFQATT and CDR2 SNEGSKA (reference sequence). The CDR3 DNA reads as TGCAGTGCTAGAGGGGGCACCGGGGGGGTAGGCTACACCTTC. Protein sequence: CSARGGTGGVGYTF.

This clonotype was counted at least ten times. V usage is TRBV7-8 and J usage is TRBJ2-5; D is perhaps TRBD1 or TRBD2 (5 bases each). Trimming took off 5 bases at V and 10 bases at J, with 23 bases between the two ends. There are 15 residues in the CDR3. CDR1 and CDR2 (germline): SGHVS, FQNEAQ. The CDR3 nucleotides are TGTGCCAGCAGCCACTCCCGGGACCTAGAGGGGCTCCAGTACTTC. Its translation: CASSHSRDLEGLQYF.

V gene TRBV19 combines with J gene TRBJ2-7; the match to TRBD1 covers 9 bases. CDR1 and CDR2 (germline): LNHDA, SQIVND (reference sequence). The CDR3 runs to 14 residues. Trimming cost V 5 bases and J 1 base; bases outside gene matches: 3. The CDR3 sequence: CASSRGTGSYEQYF. CDR3 in DNA: TGTGCCAGTAGTCGCGGGACAGGGTCCTACGAGCAGTACTTC.

There are many counts of this clonotype. V gene TRBV5-1 combines with J gene TRBJ1-1; TRBD1 agrees at 8 bases. Germline V CDR1 and CDR2: SGHRS, YFSETQ. The trim removed 2 bases at V and 4 bases at J, leaving 7 bases unmatched. This CDR3 has 15 residues. The CDR3 region has the DNA TGCGCCAGCAGCTTATCAGGGGGCGCGGGCACTGAAGCTTTCTTT. Translated, it gives CASSLSGGAGTEAFF.

The chain uses TRBV7-9 and TRBJ2-7; 10 bases are shared with TRBD2. The CDR3 runs to 16 residues. CDR1 is SEHNR, CDR2 FQNEAQ, per germline (reference sequence). V shed 6 bases, J shed 4 bases, and the junction held 12 bases outside the gene matches. DNA of the CDR3: TGTGCCAGCAGTCACAGCACCGGGACTAGCGAATACGAGCAGTACTTC. As protein: CASSHSTGTSEYEQYF. Looking up the rest from reference TRBV7-9 and TRBJ2-7 gives the full variable domain: DTGVSQNPRHKITKRGQNVTFRCDPISEHNRLYWYRQTLGQGPEFLTYFQNEAQLEKSRLLSDRFSAERPKGSFSTLEIQRTEQGDSAMYLCASSHSTGTSEYEQYFGPGTRLTVT.

Ten or more counts support this clonotype. This chain uses TRBV6-1 with TRBJ2-7; 8 bases map to TRBD2. The CDR3 is 15 residues long. V shed 5 bases and J 0 bases; nucleotides not matched to a gene: 6. In germline, CDR1 is MNHNS, CDR2 SASEGT. CDR3 coding DNA: TGTGCCAGCAGTACCGTAGCGGGACCCTCCTACGAGCAGTACTTC. This gives the protein CASSTVAGPSYEQYF.

V gene TRBV6-1 combines with J gene TRBJ2-7; 12 positions match TRBD2. CDR1 and CDR2 (germline): MNHNS, SASEGT. The CDR3 consists of 13 residues. Trimming took 10 bases from V and 6 from J; bases not matched to a gene: 7. The CDR3 region has the DNA TGTGCCACCTGGACTAGCGGGGAATTCGAGCAGTACTTC. Translation gives CATWTSGEFEQYF.

The J gene is TRBJ1-6, the V gene TRBV28, with D maybe TRBD1 (5 bases). Germline V gives CDR1 MDHEN, CDR2 SYDVKM. The ends were cut back, 5 bases at V and 8 bases at J, with 16 bases in the middle. The CDR3 totals 15 residues. The CDR3 DNA is TGTGCCAGCAGTCCCGGGACGGCGTCCCATTCACCCCTCCACTTT. This codes for CASSPGTASHSPLHF.

This clonotype was seen at least ten times. The V and J genes are TRBV3-1 and TRBJ2-5; D not resolved. This CDR3 has 12 amino acids. Trimming cost V 0 bases and J 5 bases, with 4 bases left between them. CDR1 LGHDT and CDR2 YNNKEL come from the germline V gene (reference sequence). The CDR3: CASSQDRETQYF. For the CDR3, the DNA is TGTGCCAGCAGCCAAGACCGGGAGACCCAGTACTTC.